This T cell receptor beta chain was sequenced during a study of breast tumors, draining lymph nodes, adjacent tissues. Findings and caveats of the study: Luminal-like breast cancer showed significantly greater tumor-nontumor repertoire similarity than basal-like breast cancer did. The lymph node origin of tumor T cells was framed as consistent with a hypothesis, not demonstrated. Most tumor T cells seemingly derive from lymph node, then expand in tumor.

TCRdb recomputed calls from the multiplex PCR reads with MiXCR, one row per CDR3 protein. The sample contains approximately 230,000 distinct CDR3 sequences, less than 40% of which appear only once. Breast cancer patients provided tissue from their axillary draining lymph nodes. This clonotype was counted at least ten times. Its target is unknown. The length of the CDR3 is 16 residues. Trimming took 4 bases from V and 1 from J; bases not matched to a gene: 6. CDR1 is LNHDA, CDR2 SQIVND, per germline (reference sequence). V usage is TRBV19 and J usage is TRBJ2-3, with 9 nucleotides matching TRBD2. Source material: axillary lymph node tissue. The TCR was taken from a female donor with breast cancer. Some clones in this sample may be carry-over from other donors' samples. This CDR3 reads CASSRGAGGGTDTQYF. The CDR3 region has the DNA TGTGCCAGTAGTAGGGGAGCGGGAGGAGGCACAGATACGCAGTATTTT.